The source of this T cell receptor (beta chain) is a study of blood T cell repertoires in COVID-19. Study as a whole: Samples of COVID-19 (acute and convalescent) were obtained from the United States, Italy and Spain.

V was clipped by 8 bases and J by 8 bases; unmatched bases: 16. The CDR3 length is 15 residues. The germline V gene has CDR1 MNHEY and CDR2 SMNVEV (reference sequence). Across about 22 US areas, participants ranged in age from about 18 to 90 years. Participants' reported clinical history set cohort assignment. Authors' analysis steps: Amplification from reference gene primers served as the basis for estimated nucleated cell counts. The assay was immunoSEQ multiplex PCR, and TCRdb's table has in-frame clones only and misses some. V, J and clone size were drawn from that table, and D and trimming were deduced from the DNA. The table records 250,000 to 350,000 clones, 80% to 95% of them present only once.

The J gene is TRBJ1-2, the V gene TRBV27, with 8 bases that match TRBD1. The source of this sequence is a woman in her 30s who had recovered from COVID-19. The specimen was PBMCs or T cells enriched from blood (not recorded which). This chain's CDR3 is CASGESGTGLRGYTF. CDR3 sequence (DNA): TGTGCCAGCGGGGAATCCGGGACAGGTCTTAGGGGCTACACCTTC.